The 24 T cell receptor beta chains below were found in one sample sequenced in a study of human T cells and chemical hapten exposure. The time point was: pre-sensitization, week 0. Treatment reported: therapeutic diphenylcyclopropenone sensitization with weekly scalp DPC. From the RACE reads, TCRdb called clonotypes with MiXCR, one entry per CDR3 protein. The table includes more than 250,000 distinct CDR3 sequences, roughly 8% detected once. The material sequenced was whole blood, taken in connection with sensitization to the hapten diphenylcyclopropenone (DPC). Receptor source: a man aged 18 to 29 with alopecia areata. Some clones in this sample may be carry-over from other donors' samples.

The gene calls are TRBV7-2 and TRBJ2-3, with D possibly matching TRBD2 (5 bases). V lost 2 bases and J 6 bases, leaving 9 bases between the germline ends. Germline assignment: CDR1 SGHTA and CDR2 FQGNSA. The CDR3 has 13 amino acids. The CDR3 loop reads CASSLRGFDTQYF. CDR3 nucleotides: TGTGCCAGCAGCTTACGGGGATTTGATACGCAGTATTTT.

This clonotype was observed at least ten times. V usage is TRBV20-1 and J usage is TRBJ2-3; D is unresolved. V was shortened by 0 bases and J by 4 bases, with 14 bases between the two germline ends. The CDR3 totals 15 residues. Germline CDR1 reads DFQATT; CDR2 reads SNEGSKA (reference sequence). The CDR3 coding sequence is TGCAGTGCTAGAGACAAGGGCTTGGGCGCAGATACGCAGTATTTT. It translates to CSARDKGLGADTQYF.

The chain links TRBV6-5 to TRBJ2-7; D is possibly TRBD1 (6 bases). V was shortened by 5 bases and J by 10 bases, with 21 bases between the two germline ends. Germline lookup yields CDR1 MNHEY and CDR2 SVGAGI. The CDR3 length is 14 residues. The CDR3 sequence is CASSHLAGTREQYV. Here the CDR3 DNA reads TGTGCCAGCAGTCATCTTGCCGGGACAAGGGAACAGTACGTC.

This clonotype was detected ten times or more. J is TRBJ1-1 and V is TRBV29-1, with D possibly being TRBD1 (6 bases). The germline V gene has CDR1 SQVTM and CDR2 ANQGSEA. V was cut by 0 bases and J by 4 bases, with 6 bases left in between. CDR3 length equals 12 residues. CDR3 protein: CSVEDRGTEAFF. For the CDR3, the DNA is TGCAGCGTTGAAGACAGGGGCACTGAAGCTTTCTTT.

This clonotype was counted a few times. The chain joins TRBV7-9 to TRBJ1-6; 8 nucleotides match TRBD1. After removal of 5 bases from V and 14 bases from J, the junction contained 8 bases not matched to a gene. Per the germline V gene, CDR1 is SEHNR and CDR2 is FQNEAQ (reference sequence). The CDR3 is 13 residues long. In DNA, the CDR3 is TGTGCCAGCAGCCCGCAGGGGGCGGTTTCCCTCCACTTT. Its protein is CASSPQGAVSLHF.

The chain couples TRBV12-3 or TRBV12-4 to TRBJ1-2; the D gene is possibly TRBD1 (5 bases). The V gene lost 3 bases and the J gene lost 8 bases, with 13 bases spanning the gap. The CDR3 is made up of 13 amino acids. The CDR3: CASSFGTVGGYTF. In DNA, the CDR3 is TGTGCCAGCAGTTTCGGGACTGTGGGAGGCTACACCTTC.

This clonotype was observed many times. The V and J genes are TRBV29-1 and TRBJ1-2, with 7 positions matching TRBD1. Germline V gene sequence: CDR1 SQVTM, CDR2 ANQGSEA. After removal of 6 bases from V and 0 bases from J, the junction contained 4 bases not matched to a gene. The CDR3 is 13 residues long. The CDR3 DNA reads as TGCAGCGTAGGGACAGCGTCTAACTATGGCTACACCTTC. Amino acids: CSVGTASNYGYTF.

V is TRBV18 and J is TRBJ2-5, with D possibly matching TRBD1 (5 bases). Germline-derived CDR1 and CDR2 are KGHSH and LQKENI. This CDR3 comprises 15 residues. V was cut by 1 base and J by 3 bases, with 12 bases left in between. CDR3: CASSPRQGMEETQYF. The CDR3 DNA is TGTGCCAGCTCACCACGCCAGGGAATGGAAGAGACCCAGTACTTC.

The chain combines TRBV9 with TRBJ2-7; D ambiguous. CDR3 length: 15 amino acids. With 2 bases removed from V and 0 bases from J, the gap between germline ends came to 12 bases. Germline CDR1 is SGDLS and CDR2 is YYNGEE. The CDR3 DNA reads as TGTGCCAGCAGCGTCGTGGGCAGGTCCTCCTACGAGCAGTACTTC. As protein: CASSVVGRSSYEQYF.

This clonotype has ten or more counts. J is TRBJ1-3 and V is TRBV7-2; 7 nucleotides line up with TRBD1. V dropped 3 bases and J dropped 4; count of bases not matched to a gene: 9. The CDR3 spans 16 residues. The germline V gene has CDR1 SGHTA and CDR2 FQGNSA. The CDR3 protein is CASSFGQEFLGNTIYF. CDR3 sequence (DNA): TGTGCCAGCAGCTTCGGACAGGAGTTCCTCGGAAACACCATATATTTT.

This clonotype has a handful of counts. CDR3 region: CASSLASGYTF. CDR3 DNA: TGTGCCAGCAGCTTGGCGAGTGGCTACACCTTC. The chain combines TRBV5-6 with TRBJ1-2; D not certain. The CDR3 spans 11 residues. Germline-derived CDR1 and CDR2 are SGHDT and YYEEEE. The V end was cut by 0 bases, the J end by 7 bases, with 4 bases between.

This rearrangement joins TRBV6-6 to TRBJ2-5; TRBD2 matches 9 bases. CDR1 and CDR2 (germline): MNHNY, SVGAGI (reference sequence). This CDR3 has 17 residues. The junction had 10 bases not matched to a gene; V was cut back by 2 bases and J by 3 bases. CDR3 loop: CASSYPSSGGFKETQYF. As DNA, the CDR3 is TGTGCCAGCAGTTACCCCTCCAGCGGGGGGTTCAAAGAGACCCAGTACTTC.

This clonotype was found many times. The chain combines TRBV7-8 with TRBJ1-5; D remains ambiguous. Germline loops: CDR1 SGHVS, CDR2 FQNEAQ. V shed 1 base and J shed 0 bases, with 7 bases lying between them. The CDR3 is 15 residues long. The CDR3 protein is CASSLGWGSNQPQHF. The CDR3 region has the DNA TGTGCCAGCAGCTTAGGCTGGGGTAGCAATCAGCCCCAGCATTTT.

This clonotype turned up a few times. V gene TRBV25-1 combines with J gene TRBJ2-3; D is ambiguous. The germline V gene encodes CDR1 MGHDK and CDR2 SYGVNS. V lost 7 bases, J lost 5 bases, and 7 bases lay in between. The CDR3 covers 11 residues. In DNA form, the CDR3 reads TGTGCCAGCATGGAAGTAGATACGCAGTATTTT. It yields the protein CASMEVDTQYF. Filled out from reference TRBV25-1 and TRBJ2-3, the complete variable domain reads EADIYQTPRYLVIGTGKKITLECSQTMGHDKMYWYQQDPGMELHLIHYSYGVNSTEKGDLSSESTVSRIRTEHFPLTLESARPSHTSQYLCASMEVDTQYFGPGTRLTVL.

This clonotype was seen a handful of times. The chain couples TRBV20-1 to TRBJ1-1; 11 bases align to TRBD1. CDR1 and CDR2 from the germline V gene are DFQATT and SNEGSKA (reference sequence). The CDR3 consists of 18 residues. The J segment lost 3 bases and the V segment lost 0 bases, leaving 12 bases of the junction unmatched. The CDR3 nucleotides read TGCAGTGCTAGAGATAGCCTGGGACAGGGGGGGCTTTACACTGAAGCTTTCTTT. Translating gives CSARDSLGQGGLYTEAFF.

This clonotype was seen many times. The chain employs TRBV20-1 and TRBJ1-4; 8 bases align to TRBD1. The CDR3 contains 15 residues. Germline V gives CDR1 DFQATT, CDR2 SNEGSKA (reference sequence). The V and J ends lost 0 bases and 6 bases, in that order; junction bases with no gene match: 6. In nucleotides, the CDR3 is TGCAGTGCTAGAGATGAGGGGACAGGAGATGAAAAACTGTTTTTT. It is translated as CSARDEGTGDEKLFF.

There are a few counts of this clonotype. This chain uses TRBV6-2 or TRBV6-3 with TRBJ1-1; no clear D gene. Germline CDR1 is MNHEY and CDR2 is SVGEGT. The CDR3 consists of 11 residues. Between the trimmed V and J ends, which lost 9 bases and 1 base, there was a span of 6 bases. This CDR3 is CARDTNTEAFF. The CDR3 DNA reads TGTGCCAGAGATACGAACACTGAAGCTTTCTTT.

This clonotype has just a few counts. This chain links TRBV20-1 with TRBJ1-6; D gene unclear. Germline CDR1 DFQATT, CDR2 SNEGSKA (reference sequence). CDR3 length: 11 amino acids. The V gene lost 6 bases and the J gene lost 7 bases, with 7 bases spanning the gap. This CDR3 is CSAAENSPLHF. CDR3 nucleotides: TGCAGTGCCGCGGAGAATTCACCCCTCCACTTT.

The rearrangement uses TRBV2 and TRBJ2-7; perhaps TRBD1 as D (5 bases). V gave up 2 bases and J gave up 5 bases, with 19 bases separating them. The CDR3 runs 16 residues. Germline V gives CDR1 SNHLY, CDR2 FYNNEI. The chain's CDR3 is CASSEPRARAKDEQYF. CDR3 sequence (DNA): TGTGCCAGCAGTGAACCCCGGGCCAGGGCGAAGGACGAGCAGTACTTC.

The chain couples TRBV12-3 or TRBV12-4 to TRBJ1-1; TRBD1 matches at 7 bases. This CDR3 comprises 14 residues. V lost 5 bases to trimming and J lost 9 bases; unmatched junction nucleotides: 12. Here the CDR3 DNA reads TGTGCCAGCAGTATCCAAACAGGGGACGGAAAAGCTTTCTTT. This sequence encodes CASSIQTGDGKAFF.

This clonotype was observed at least ten times. The gene calls are TRBV5-5 and TRBJ1-5; 8 nucleotides align to TRBD1. The V gene end was trimmed by 0 bases and the J gene end by 5 bases; junction bases not matched to a gene: 7. This CDR3 region has 16 residues. The germline gives CDR1 SGHKS, CDR2 YYEKEE (reference sequence). Written as DNA, the CDR3 is TGTGCCAGCAGCTTGGTGGCCGGGACAGGTTATCAGCCCCAGCATTTT. It encodes CASSLVAGTGYQPQHF.

Only a few counts were recorded for this clonotype. The rearrangement uses TRBV10-3 and TRBJ1-6; D possibly corresponds to TRBD1 (5 bases). This CDR3 comprises 14 residues. The V end lost 4 bases, the J end lost 8 bases, and 12 bases lay between the germline ends. Germline CDR1 and CDR2: ENHRY and SYGVKD. This CDR3 reads CAISAGGVDSPLHF. DNA for the CDR3: TGTGCCATCAGTGCGGGGGGGGTGGATTCACCCCTCCACTTT.

The table lists this clonotype with a few counts. The chain recombines TRBV28 with TRBJ2-3; TRBD1 matches 10 bases. The V and J ends lost 4 bases and 0 bases, in that order; junction bases with no gene match: 7. CDR3 length: 17 residues. Germline lookup yields CDR1 MDHEN and CDR2 SYDVKM. The chain's CDR3 is CASSYQGQGPSTDTQYF. The DNA of the CDR3 is TGTGCCAGCAGTTATCAGGGACAGGGGCCGAGCACAGATACGCAGTATTTT.

The chain joins TRBV20-1 to TRBJ1-1; D may be TRBD1 (5 bases). V shed 5 bases and J shed 0 bases, with 13 bases lying between them. Per the germline V gene, CDR1 is DFQATT and CDR2 is SNEGSKA (reference sequence). The CDR3 extends over 14 amino acids. The CDR3 bases are TGCAGTGCTCCGGGACGGTCGATGAACACTGAAGCTTTCTTT. This encodes CSAPGRSMNTEAFF.